This T cell receptor (beta chain) appears in the sequencing data of a study of OX40 agonist ivuxolimab in advanced cancers. Clones were sequenced by immunoSEQ multiplex PCR, and TCRdb holds only the in-frame ones, with some missing. The data contain 70,000 or so clones, approximately 81% of them singletons. CDR3 length: 14 amino acids. Deletions cut 0 bases from V and 7 bases from J, with 11 bases between. Germline loops: CDR1 SGHNT, CDR2 YYREEE (reference sequence). This clonotype was sampled from an adult with an advanced solid tumor such as melanoma, head and neck, liver or kidney cancer. This specimen was CD4+ or CD8+ T cells sorted from blood, taken in a trial of the OX40 agonist ivuxolimab. The gene calls are TRBV5-4 and TRBJ2-1; no clear D gene. CDR3 sequence (DNA): TGTGCCAGCAGCTTGGGCGGAACCCATAATGAGCAGTTCTTC. Protein product: CASSLGGTHNEQFF.